The 18 T cell receptor beta chains below all came from one sample that was sequenced in a study of control samples from healthy donors and cancer patients. The table came from immunoSEQ multiplex PCR; TCRdb's copy has only in-frame clones and leaves some out. Of about 250,000 clones listed, approximately 80% were seen once; the top ten hold roughly 14%. Sequencing used PBMCs. These receptors were taken from a woman aged 55-70 years with lung cancer.

The chain is built from TRBV4-1 and TRBJ2-7; TRBD2 aligns across 8 bases. Trimming took 0 bases from V and 2 from J; bases not matched to a gene: 6. Germline V lookup: CDR1 MGHRA, CDR2 YSYEKL. The CDR3 extends over 16 amino acids. The DNA of the CDR3 is TGCGCCAGCAGCCAAGATTTAGCGGGGACTCCCTACGAGCAGTACTTC. Its translation is CASSQDLAGTPYEQYF.

As for this clone: Other nucleotide sequences in the sample specify the same CDR3. The chain is built from TRBV5-1 and TRBJ1-1, with unresolved D. CDR3 size: 14 residues. Germline V CDR1 and CDR2: SGHRS, YFSETQ. With 4 bases removed from V and 0 bases from J, the gap between germline ends came to 10 bases. The CDR3 DNA reads TGCGCCAGCAGCCTCGTGGGCATGAACACTGAAGCTTTCTTT. Translating gives CASSLVGMNTEAFF.

The V and J genes are TRBV7-2 and TRBJ2-1; D is ambiguous. V lost 1 base and J lost 4, with 8 bases in between. CDR3 length: 14 amino acids. CDR1 is SGHTA, CDR2 FQGNSA, per germline. This chain's CDR3 is CASSLGGPYNEQFF. CDR3 nucleotides: TGTGCCAGCAGCTTAGGGGGTCCTTACAATGAGCAGTTCTTC. The whole variable domain, filled in from reference TRBV7-2 and TRBJ2-1, reads GAGVSQSPSNKVTEKGKDVELRCDPISGHTALYWYRQSLGQGLEFLIYFQGNSAPDKSGLPSDRFSAERTGGSVSTLTIQRTQQEDSAVYLCASSLGGPYNEQFFGPGTRLTVL.

This rearrangement joins TRBV9 to TRBJ2-5; D is possibly TRBD2 (5 bases). From germline, CDR1 is SGDLS and CDR2 YYNGEE. Trimming stripped 0 bases from V and 3 bases from J, with 6 bases between. This CDR3 has 13 amino acids. The CDR3 DNA sequence: TGTGCCAGCAGCGTAGGAGCGGAAGAGACCCAGTACTTC. Translating gives CASSVGAEETQYF.

The V gene is TRBV7-3, the J gene TRBJ1-1, with a tentative D call TRBD1 (5 bases). Trimming removed 3 bases from V and 4 bases from J, with 18 bases in between. Looked up from germline, CDR1 is SGHTA and CDR2 is FQGTGA. The CDR3 is made up of 16 amino acids. The CDR3 is CASSFQGGRSPTEAFF. DNA of the CDR3: TGTGCCAGCAGCTTTCAGGGCGGCCGATCCCCCACTGAAGCTTTCTTT.

V gene TRBV5-1 combines with J gene TRBJ2-7, with no clear D. The germline V and J ends were trimmed by 5 bases and 6 bases, with 12 bases remaining between them. This CDR3 has 12 residues. CDR1 is SGHRS, CDR2 YFSETQ, per germline. The DNA for the CDR3 is TGCGCCAGCAGTTCCCCCTGGGGCGAGCAGTACTTC. Amino acids: CASSSPWGEQYF.

The rearrangement links TRBV6-5 to TRBJ1-3; D gene unclear. Germline V gene sequence: CDR1 MNHEY, CDR2 SVGAGI. This CDR3 spans 15 amino acids. Trimming pared 5 bases from V and 0 bases from J, leaving 11 bases between. CDR3 DNA: TGTGCCAGCAGTCTACACATTAACTCTGGAAACACCATATATTTT. Protein: CASSLHINSGNTIYF.

This clone appeared a few times. The chain has TRBV5-4 and TRBJ1-3, with D tentatively TRBD1 (6 bases). V was clipped by 1 base and J by 7 bases, with 9 bases between them. The length of the CDR3 is 13 residues. Germline V gene sequence: CDR1 SGHNT, CDR2 YYREEE (reference sequence). The CDR3: CASSLTGSNTIYF. The CDR3 DNA follows: TGTGCCAGCAGCTTGACAGGGAGCAACACCATATATTTT.

The V gene is TRBV3-1 (or the pseudogene TRBV3-2), the J gene TRBJ2-3, with 15 bases identical to TRBD2. The CDR3 is made up of 18 amino acids. Germline V lookup: CDR1 LGHDT, CDR2 YNNKEL (reference sequence). V lost 4 bases and J lost 4; bases outside the gene matches: 9. The CDR3 loop reads CASSRGTSGGTLADTQYF. CDR3 sequence (DNA): TGTGCCAGCAGCCGAGGGACTAGCGGGGGGACGTTGGCAGATACGCAGTATTTT.

This sequence joins TRBV5-4 and TRBJ2-5; TRBD2 aligns across 8 bases. The length of the CDR3 is 14 residues. The V and J ends lost 4 bases and 3 bases, in that order; junction bases with no gene match: 5. The germline gives CDR1 SGHNT, CDR2 YYREEE (reference sequence). The CDR3 reads CASSPTSAKETQYF. The DNA of the CDR3 is TGTGCCAGCAGCCCGACTAGCGCAAAAGAGACCCAGTACTTC.

The chain links TRBV20-1 to TRBJ1-2; D gene uncertain. This CDR3 is 12 amino acids long. Trimming cost V 3 bases and J 4 bases, with 9 bases left between them. Per the germline V gene, CDR1 is DFQATT and CDR2 is SNEGSKA (reference sequence). This chain's CDR3 is CSASRLLYGYTF. The CDR3 DNA reads TGCAGTGCTAGTCGTCTTCTCTATGGCTACACCTTC.

The genes are TRBV21-1 and TRBJ1-4; TRBD1, as called in the table, went unchecked against the DNA. TRBV21-1 is listed as a pseudogene. This CDR3 has 14 residues. The CDR3 spells CASSKVDRVGKLFF. The CDR3 nucleotides read TGTGCCAGCAGCAAAGTGGACAGGGTCGGAAAACTGTTTTTT.

This chain uses TRBV18 with TRBJ2-3, with D perhaps TRBD1 (6 bases). V lost 2 bases and J lost 4, with 13 bases in between. CDR1 is KGHSH, CDR2 LQKENI, per germline. The CDR3 loop spans 15 amino acids. The CDR3 nucleotides read TGTGCCAGCTCACCAATGGCAGGGGCGGCAGATACGCAGTATTTT. Its protein is CASSPMAGAADTQYF.

The rearrangement joins TRBV7-9 to TRBJ2-3; 8 bases map to TRBD2. Germline-derived CDR1 and CDR2 are SEHNR and FQNEAQ (reference sequence). CDR3 length: 13 residues. Trimming took 4 bases from V and 6 from J; bases not matched to a gene: 3. CDR3 protein: CASSSGLGDTQYF. CDR3 nucleotide sequence: TGTGCCAGCAGCTCGGGACTAGGCGATACGCAGTATTTT.

The gene calls are TRBV6-5 and TRBJ2-5; possibly TRBD1 for D (7 bases). The CDR3 has 15 residues. CDR1 and CDR2 from the germline V gene are MNHEY and SVGAGI. Trimming took 6 bases from V and 4 from J, leaving 18 bases between them. CDR3 DNA: TGTGCCAGCAGGAGTCCCGGAGGGGGCAGAGAGACCCAGTACTTC. Its protein product is CASRSPGGGRETQYF.

This chain links TRBV18 with TRBJ1-1, with TRBD1 identical over 8 bases. Germline CDR1 reads KGHSH; CDR2 reads LQKENI. V shed 5 bases and J 1 base; nucleotides not matched to a gene: 6. The length of the CDR3 is 15 residues. As DNA, the CDR3 is TGTGCCAGCTCAGGACAGGGTCAAACGAACACTGAAGCTTTCTTT. It specifies CASSGQGQTNTEAFF.

V is TRBV7-8 and J is TRBJ2-6, with D maybe TRBD1 (5 bases). Germline V gene lookup returns CDR1 SGHVS and CDR2 FQNEAQ. Deletions cut 2 bases from V and 0 bases from J, with 17 bases between. This CDR3 spans 19 amino acids. CDR3 protein: CASSLNYVQGASGANVLTF. CDR3 coding DNA: TGTGCCAGCAGCTTAAATTACGTTCAGGGTGCCTCTGGGGCCAACGTCCTGACTTTC.

This chain uses TRBV29-1 with TRBJ2-2; possible D gene TRBD2, 5 bases. Germline lookup yields CDR1 SQVTM and CDR2 ANQGSEA. Trimming took 4 bases from V and 1 from J, leaving 10 bases between them. The CDR3 loop spans 14 amino acids. The CDR3: CSVGRPENTGELFF. CDR3 in DNA: TGCAGCGTTGGGAGGCCGGAGAACACCGGGGAGCTGTTTTTT.